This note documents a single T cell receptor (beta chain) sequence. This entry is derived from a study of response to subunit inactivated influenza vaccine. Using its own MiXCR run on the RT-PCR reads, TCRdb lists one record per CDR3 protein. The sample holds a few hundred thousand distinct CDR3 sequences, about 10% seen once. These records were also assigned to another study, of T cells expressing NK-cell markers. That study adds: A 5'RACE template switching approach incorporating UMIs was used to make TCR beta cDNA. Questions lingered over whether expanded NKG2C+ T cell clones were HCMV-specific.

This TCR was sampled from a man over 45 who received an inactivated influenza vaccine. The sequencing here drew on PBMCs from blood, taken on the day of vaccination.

CDR3 loop: CASSQVPGAEAFF. CDR3 coding DNA: TGTGCCAGCAGCCAGGTTCCCGGGGCTGAAGCTTTCTTT. The rearrangement links TRBV3-1 to TRBJ1-1; D is unresolved. V was pared by 3 bases and J by 6 bases, with 11 bases between. From germline, CDR1 is LGHDT and CDR2 YNNKEL (reference sequence). This CDR3 is 13 amino acids long.